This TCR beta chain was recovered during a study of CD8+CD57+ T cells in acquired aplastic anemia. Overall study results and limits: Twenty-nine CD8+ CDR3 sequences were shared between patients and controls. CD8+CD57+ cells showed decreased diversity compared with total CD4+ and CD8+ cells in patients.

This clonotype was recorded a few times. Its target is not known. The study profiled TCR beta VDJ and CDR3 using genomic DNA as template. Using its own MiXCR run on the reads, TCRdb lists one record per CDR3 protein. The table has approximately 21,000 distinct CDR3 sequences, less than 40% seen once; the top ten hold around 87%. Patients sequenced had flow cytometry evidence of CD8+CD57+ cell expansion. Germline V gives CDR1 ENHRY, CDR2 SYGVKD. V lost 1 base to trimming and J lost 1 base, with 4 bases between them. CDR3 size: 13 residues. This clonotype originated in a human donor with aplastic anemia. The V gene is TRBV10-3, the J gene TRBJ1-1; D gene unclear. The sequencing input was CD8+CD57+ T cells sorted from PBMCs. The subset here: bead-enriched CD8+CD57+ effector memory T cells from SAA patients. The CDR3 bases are TGTGCCATCAGTGAGTGGGAGAACACTGAAGCTTTCTTT. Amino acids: CAISEWENTEAFF.